The T cell receptor beta chain under discussion was sequenced for a study of blood T cell repertoires in COVID-19. Study-wide background: For recovered donors of Cohort 3, there were two negative PCRs, clearance, or symptom resolution.

The germline CDR1 and CDR2 sequences are MDHEN and SYDVKM. The CDR3 length is 16 residues. V was clipped by 5 bases and J by 4 bases; unmatched bases: 8. Enrollees, about 18 to 95 years old, lived in about two dozen US areas. Cohorts were based on clinical histories the participants reported. As processed by the authors: The assay estimated nucleated cells by amplifying reference gene primers. Method: immunoSEQ multiplex PCR; TCRdb's copy keeps in-frame clones and lacks some. D and trimming come from the DNA, and the V and J calls and clone size come from that table. The sample has some 160,000 clones; less than 80% are singletons.

The chain uses TRBV28 and TRBJ1-2; the match to TRBD1 covers 12 bases. Source material: PBMCs or T cells enriched from blood (not recorded which). The receptor was isolated from a woman aged 70-85 years in a cohort exposed to, infected with or recovered from COVID-19 (not recorded which). As DNA, the CDR3 is TGTGCCAGCAGTGGTTCCGGGACAGGGGGCTCCTATGGCTACACCTTC. Its translation: CASSGSGTGGSYGYTF.